A single sample gave rise to the 6 T cell receptor beta chains below, sequenced in a study of shared clonotypes between healthy human individuals. Cells designated naive CD8 were CD45RO-negative and were positively selected for CCR7, with terminally differentiated effector memory CD45RA+ cells excluded. The method was immunoSEQ multiplex PCR; TCRdb's version includes in-frame clones alone and lacks a portion of them. The sample holds fewer than 1 million clones, about 96% seen once. Sequenced input: naive CD8+ T cells sorted from blood. These TCRs come from a man in his thirties or forties in good health.

The gene calls are TRBV7-3 and TRBJ2-1; 11 nucleotides agree with TRBD2. The CDR3 sequence is 15 residues long. The J segment lost 4 bases and the V segment lost 3 bases, leaving 2 bases of the junction unmatched. Germline lookup yields CDR1 SGHTA and CDR2 FQGTGA. CDR3 sequence reads: CASSFGTSGYNEQFF. Written as DNA, the CDR3 is TGTGCCAGCAGCTTCGGGACTAGCGGATACAATGAGCAGTTCTTC.

A single count supports this clone. V usage is TRBV9 and J usage is TRBJ2-1; TRBD2 might be the D (5 bases). V lost 3 bases and J 4 bases, leaving 14 bases between the germline ends. CDR3 length: 15 amino acids. The germline gives CDR1 SGDLS, CDR2 YYNGEE. CDR3 amino acids: CASSAAGETYNEQFF. The DNA of the CDR3 is TGTGCCAGCAGCGCCGCCGGGGAAACTTACAATGAGCAGTTCTTC. Looking up the rest from reference TRBV9 and TRBJ2-1 gives the full variable domain: DSGVTQTPKHLITATGQRVTLRCSPRSGDLSVYWYQQSLDQGLQFLIQYYNGEERAKGNILERFSAQQFPDLHSELNLSSLELGDSALYFCASSAAGETYNEQFFGPGTRLTVL.

The V gene is TRBV11-2, the J gene TRBJ1-5; TRBD1 agrees at 8 bases. The junction had 6 bases not matched to a gene; V was cut back by 1 base and J by 1 base. CDR3 length: 17 amino acids. Germline lookup yields CDR1 SGHAT and CDR2 FQNNGV. The CDR3 here is CASSLAPGQASNQPQHF. CDR3 sequence (DNA): TGTGCCAGCAGCTTAGCTCCGGGACAGGCCAGCAATCAGCCCCAGCATTTT.

The CDR3 loop reads CASSDGQAPQHF. DNA of the CDR3: TGCGCCAGCAGCGACGGACAGGCACCCCAGCATTTT. The V gene is TRBV10-2, the J gene TRBJ1-5; the match to TRBD1 covers 7 bases. Trimming at V came to 6 bases and at J to 10 bases, leaving 6 bases not matched to a gene. CDR1 WSHSY and CDR2 SAAADI come from the germline V gene. CDR3 length: 12 amino acids.

This chain connects TRBV6-1 to TRBJ2-7; 13 nucleotides line up with TRBD2. Trimming took 4 bases from V and 3 from J; bases not matched to a gene: 6. Germline CDR1 and CDR2: MNHNS and SASEGT. This CDR3 comprises 16 residues. Written as DNA, the CDR3 is TGTGCCAGCAGTGCAGCCAGACTAGCGGGGGGCTACGAGCAGTACTTC. Translation gives CASSAARLAGGYEQYF.

V is TRBV15 and J is TRBJ1-2; 8 positions agree with TRBD1. The CDR3 has 14 amino acids. Trimming removed 2 bases from V and 3 bases from J; junction bases left unmatched: 2. CDR1 LNHNV and CDR2 YYDKDF come from the germline V gene (reference sequence). This CDR3 is CATSRTGQDYGYTF. CDR3 in DNA: TGTGCCACCAGCAGAACGGGACAGGACTATGGCTACACCTTC.